One sample yielded the 21 T cell receptor beta chains listed below, sequenced in a study of T cell responses to AZD1222 COVID-19 vaccine. Using immunoSEQ multiplex PCR, the repertoire was profiled, and TCRdb retains in-frame clones only, with some absent. The table has about 69,000 clones, roughly 85% seen once. The source was peripheral blood, collected 28 days after the second AZD1222 dose. These receptor sequences come from an adult who received the AZD1222 COVID-19 vaccine.

V usage is TRBV3-1 (or the pseudogene TRBV3-2) and J usage is TRBJ2-2, with a tentative D call TRBD2 (6 bases). From germline, CDR1 is LGHDT and CDR2 YNNKEL (reference sequence). V dropped 0 bases and J dropped 2 bases, with 13 bases sitting between them. There are 17 residues in the CDR3. The CDR3 DNA reads TGTGCCAGCAGCCAAGATAGCGGACTAACAAACACCGGGGAGCTGTTTTTT. The encoded protein is CASSQDSGLTNTGELFF.

The gene calls are TRBV18 and TRBJ1-3, with a weak D call TRBD1 (5 bases). The CDR3 totals 16 residues. Germline CDR1 is KGHSH and CDR2 is LQKENI. V was clipped by 6 bases and J by 0 bases, with 15 bases between them. The CDR3 DNA follows: TGTGCCAGCTCGTCTCCGGGACGTAGCTCTGGAAACACCATATATTTT. This gives the protein CASSSPGRSSGNTIYF.

The rearrangement uses TRBV9 and TRBJ2-5; tentative D call: TRBD2 (6 bases). Germline V CDR1 and CDR2: SGDLS, YYNGEE. The V and J ends lost 3 bases and 0 bases respectively, with 18 bases between them. The CDR3 covers 17 residues. CDR3 region: CASSAGLLLNYQETQYF. The DNA for the CDR3 is TGTGCCAGCAGCGCGGGACTCCTACTTAATTACCAAGAGACCCAGTACTTC.

The genes are TRBV19 and TRBJ2-1; D possibly matches TRBD1 or TRBD2 (6 bases each). Trimming shortened V by 6 bases and J by 9 bases, and 18 bases separated the two germline ends. CDR1 and CDR2 (germline): LNHDA, SQIVND (reference sequence). This CDR3 spans 14 amino acids. The CDR3 DNA follows: TGTGCCAGTAGGCCGGGGGCAGGGATTAGTGAGCAGTTCTTC. Protein sequence: CASRPGAGISEQFF.

The J gene is TRBJ2-1, the V gene TRBV2; 7 nucleotides line up with TRBD2. The germline V gene encodes CDR1 SNHLY and CDR2 FYNNEI. The trim removed 6 bases at V and 5 bases at J, leaving 10 bases unmatched. The CDR3 sequence is 15 residues long. The CDR3 sequence: CASRLQSSGHNEQFF. The CDR3 nucleotides read TGTGCCAGCAGACTCCAGTCTAGCGGTCACAATGAGCAGTTCTTC.

The chain carries TRBV25-1 and TRBJ1-5; D perhaps matches TRBD1 (5 bases). The V gene lost 5 bases and the J gene lost 7 bases, with 9 bases spanning the gap. The CDR3 has 12 residues. In germline, CDR1 is MGHDK, CDR2 SYGVNS. The chain's CDR3 is CASSSGYQPQHF. In DNA, the CDR3 is TGTGCCAGCAGTTCAGGGTACCAGCCCCAGCATTTT.

The genes are TRBV6-5 and TRBJ1-2, with D possibly being TRBD1 (5 bases). Germline V lookup: CDR1 MNHEY, CDR2 SVGAGI. The CDR3 has 14 residues. Trimming cost V 10 bases and J 3 bases, with 18 bases left between them. CDR3 nucleotides: TGTGCCATCGTCCCCGACGGGGGACACTATGGCTACACCTTC. Translating it yields CAIVPDGGHYGYTF.

The CDR3 region is CASSLDSHSSYEQYF. The CDR3 DNA reads as TGCGCCAGCAGCCTGGACAGCCACAGCTCCTACGAGCAGTACTTC. V usage is TRBV5-1 and J usage is TRBJ2-7; D possibly corresponds to TRBD1 (6 bases). Germline V gene data show CDR1 as SGHRS and CDR2 as YFSETQ. This CDR3 contains 15 residues. V dropped 4 bases and J dropped 0 bases, with 14 bases sitting between them.

This chain uses TRBV27 with TRBJ2-1; TRBD2 agrees at 9 bases. This CDR3 has 19 residues. Per germline, CDR1 MNHEY and CDR2 SMNVEV (reference sequence). V lost 4 bases to trimming and J lost 6 bases; unmatched junction nucleotides: 19. DNA for the CDR3: TGTGCCAGCAGTTCCCGAACCCCGCTAGCGGGAAGGCTTGGCAATGAGCAGTTCTTC. Residues: CASSSRTPLAGRLGNEQFF.

The chain links TRBV18 to TRBJ2-3; 10 nucleotides agree with TRBD1. The CDR3 is made up of 15 amino acids. The V gene end was trimmed by 3 bases and the J gene end by 6 bases; junction bases not matched to a gene: 6. Germline loops: CDR1 KGHSH, CDR2 LQKENI. CDR3 region: CASSPDRGRGDTQYF. The CDR3 bases are TGTGCCAGCTCACCCGACAGGGGGCGAGGGGATACGCAGTATTTT.

This sequence joins TRBV25-1 and TRBJ2-5; TRBD1 might be the D (5 bases). CDR3 length equals 13 residues. The germline V gene encodes CDR1 MGHDK and CDR2 SYGVNS. Trimming stripped 2 bases from V and 5 bases from J, with 9 bases between. CDR3 in amino acids: CASSEGAGETQYF. In DNA form, the CDR3 reads TGTGCCAGCAGTGAAGGGGCCGGGGAGACCCAGTACTTC.

The V gene is TRBV7-2, the J gene TRBJ2-5; D could derive from TRBD1 or TRBD2 (5 bases each). This CDR3 comprises 14 residues. The V gene's germline CDR1 is SGHTA and CDR2 FQGNSA. Trimming removed 4 bases at V and 1 base at J, with 10 bases between. CDR3 nucleotide sequence: TGTGCCAGCAGCTCTGGGGGATTCCAAGAGACCCAGTACTTC. It yields the protein CASSSGGFQETQYF.

The chain carries TRBV27 and TRBJ1-1; D is uncertain. The V gene lost 2 bases and the J gene lost 0 bases, with 16 bases spanning the gap. Germline CDR1 and CDR2: MNHEY and SMNVEV (reference sequence). The CDR3 consists of 17 residues. The CDR3 here is CASSLGPGEPMNTEAFF. The CDR3 DNA sequence: TGTGCCAGCAGTTTAGGTCCCGGCGAACCCATGAACACTGAAGCTTTCTTT.

The chain joins TRBV11-2 to TRBJ2-1; TRBD2 matches 11 bases. The CDR3 sequence is 18 residues long. V trimming: 5 bases; J trimming: 10 bases; junction bases outside the gene matches: 19. Germline values: CDR1 SGHAT, CDR2 FQNNGV. This chain's CDR3 is CASSRTRGGASGRREQFF. The CDR3, as DNA: TGTGCCAGCAGCCGCACCCGTGGGGGGGCTAGCGGGAGGAGGGAGCAGTTCTTC.

This chain joins TRBV6-1 and TRBJ1-5; the D is unclear. V dropped 2 bases and J dropped 5 bases, with 7 bases sitting between them. The CDR3 loop spans 13 amino acids. Germline CDR1 reads MNHNS; CDR2 reads SASEGT. The CDR3 here is CASSENGDQPQHF. DNA of the CDR3: TGTGCCAGCAGTGAAAACGGGGATCAGCCCCAGCATTTT.

The CDR3 DNA sequence: TGTGCCAGCAGCTTAAGGGGGGATTTCTATAATTCACCCCTCCACTTT. As protein: CASSLRGDFYNSPLHF. The rearrangement uses TRBV7-8 and TRBJ1-6; perhaps TRBD1 as D (6 bases). Germline V CDR1 and CDR2: SGHVS, FQNEAQ. Between the trimmed V and J ends, which lost 2 bases and 3 bases, there was a span of 11 bases. CDR3 length: 16 residues.

The chain carries TRBV2 and TRBJ2-7; D is tentatively TRBD1 or TRBD2 (5 bases each). The CDR3 spans 13 residues. The V end was cut by 8 bases, the J end by 0 bases, with 11 bases between. Germline CDR1 is SNHLY and CDR2 is FYNNEI. CDR3 amino acids: CASWGPDSYEQYF. DNA for the CDR3: TGTGCCAGCTGGGGACCTGACTCCTACGAGCAGTACTTC.

The chain combines TRBV27 with TRBJ1-1, with D possibly matching TRBD1 (6 bases). V lost 5 bases and J 4 bases, leaving 23 bases between the germline ends. Germline-derived CDR1 and CDR2 are MNHEY and SMNVEV (reference sequence). The CDR3 extends over 17 amino acids. CDR3 region: CASSKRRGAGSSTEAFF. The CDR3 DNA follows: TGTGCCAGCAGTAAAAGAAGGGGGGCGGGTAGCAGCACTGAAGCTTTCTTT.

This sequence joins TRBV27 and TRBJ2-5; D might be TRBD2 (5 bases). The length of the CDR3 is 16 residues. Trimming pared 5 bases from V and 5 bases from J, leaving 21 bases between. Germline V gene data show CDR1 as MNHEY and CDR2 as SMNVEV (reference sequence). The CDR3: CASSAWTGPRVETQYF. The CDR3 DNA follows: TGTGCCAGCAGTGCCTGGACTGGCCCGAGGGTGGAGACCCAGTACTTC.

The chain employs TRBV11-1 and TRBJ1-1, with D uncertain. This CDR3 is built from 14 residues. Trimming took 4 bases from V and 2 from J, leaving 11 bases between them. Germline V gives CDR1 SGHAT, CDR2 FQDESV (reference sequence). The CDR3 sequence is CASSSTSSNTEAFF. The CDR3 DNA reads as TGTGCCAGCAGCTCTACGTCGTCTAACACTGAAGCTTTCTTT.

The rearrangement uses TRBV6-1 and TRBJ1-1, with unresolved D. Trimming stripped 1 base from V and 10 bases from J, with 16 bases between. The CDR3 consists of 14 residues. Germline loops: CDR1 MNHNS, CDR2 SASEGT. CDR3 coding DNA: TGTGCCAGCAGTGAAGTGTACAGTCGAACCACAGCTTTCTTT. This encodes CASSEVYSRTTAFF.